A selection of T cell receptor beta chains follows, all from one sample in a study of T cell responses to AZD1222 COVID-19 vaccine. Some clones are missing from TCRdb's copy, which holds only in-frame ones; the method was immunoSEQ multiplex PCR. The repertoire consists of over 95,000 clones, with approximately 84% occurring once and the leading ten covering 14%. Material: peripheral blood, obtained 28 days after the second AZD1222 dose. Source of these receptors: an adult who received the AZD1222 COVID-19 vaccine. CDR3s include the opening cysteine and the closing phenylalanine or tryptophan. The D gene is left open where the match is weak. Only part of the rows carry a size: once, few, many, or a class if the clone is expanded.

CDR3aa: CASSPNTGPGPQHF
CDR3nt: TGTGCCAGCAGCCCAAACACGGGGCCCGGGCCCCAGCATTTT
j_gene: TRBJ1-5
v_gene: TRBV7-2
abundance: .
d_gene: .

CDR3aa: CASTGMVVGEQYF
CDR3nt: TGCGCCAGCACTGGGATGGTCGTTGGGGAGCAGTACTTC
j_gene: TRBJ2-7
v_gene: TRBV5-1
abundance: few
d_gene: .

CDR3aa: CASSLGGTGISYEQYF
CDR3nt: TGTGCCAGCAGCTTAGGCGGGACAGGGATCTCCTACGAGCAGTACTTC
j_gene: TRBJ2-7
v_gene: TRBV7-9
abundance: .
d_gene: TRBD1

CDR3aa: CATSGGTLGNTIYF
CDR3nt: TGTGCCACCAGCGGGGGAACCCTTGGAAACACCATATATTTT
j_gene: TRBJ1-3
v_gene: TRBV15
abundance: .
d_gene: .

CDR3aa: CASSLPLAGGANEQFF
CDR3nt: TGTGCCAGCAGCTTACCCCTAGCGGGGGGGGCAAATGAGCAGTTCTTC
j_gene: TRBJ2-1
v_gene: TRBV7-6
abundance: .
d_gene: TRBD2

CDR3aa: CASSFNYEQYF
CDR3nt: TGTGCCAGCAGTTTTAACTACGAGCAGTACTTC
j_gene: TRBJ2-7
v_gene: TRBV28
abundance: .
d_gene: .

CDR3aa: CASSVAASPYNEQFF
CDR3nt: TGTGCCAGCAGCGTAGCGGCTAGTCCATACAATGAGCAGTTCTTC
j_gene: TRBJ2-1
v_gene: TRBV9
abundance: .
d_gene: .

CDR3aa: CASSSTPYEQYF
CDR3nt: TGTGCCAGCAGTTCTACGCCCTACGAGCAGTACTTC
j_gene: TRBJ2-7
v_gene: TRBV27
abundance: .
d_gene: .

CDR3aa: CASSIRGQGVGEKLFF
CDR3nt: TGTGCCAGTAGTATACGCGGACAGGGGGTTGGCGAAAAACTGTTTTTT
j_gene: TRBJ1-4
v_gene: TRBV19
abundance: few
d_gene: TRBD1

CDR3aa: CASSPGTVSYNEQFF
CDR3nt: TGTGCCAGCAGTCCTGGGACAGTCTCCTACAATGAGCAGTTCTTC
j_gene: TRBJ2-1
v_gene: TRBV6-5
abundance: .
d_gene: TRBD1

CDR3aa: CASSEDIRDYGYTF
CDR3nt: TGTGCCAGCAGTGAAGACATAAGGGACTATGGCTACACCTTC
j_gene: TRBJ1-2
v_gene: TRBV6-1
abundance: .
d_gene: .

CDR3aa: CASSPPEGASYEQYF
CDR3nt: TGCGCCAGCAGCCCCCCTGAGGGAGCGAGTTACGAGCAGTACTTC
j_gene: TRBJ2-7
v_gene: TRBV5-1
abundance: once
d_gene: .

CDR3aa: CASSSDGNTEAFF
CDR3nt: TGTGCCAGCAGCTCGGACGGTAACACTGAAGCTTTCTTT
j_gene: TRBJ1-1
v_gene: TRBV7-9
abundance: .
d_gene: .

CDR3aa: CAWTRWGGSNYGYTF
CDR3nt: TGTGCCTGGACTCGATGGGGCGGGTCTAACTATGGCTACACCTTC
j_gene: TRBJ1-2
v_gene: TRBV30
abundance: .
d_gene: .

CDR3aa: CASSPLDTGELFF
CDR3nt: TGTGCCAGCTCACCATTAGACACCGGGGAGCTGTTTTTT
j_gene: TRBJ2-2
v_gene: TRBV18
abundance: .
d_gene: .

CDR3aa: CASSYTGAGEQYF
CDR3nt: TGTGCCAGCAGCTATACAGGGGCGGGGGAGCAGTACTTC
j_gene: TRBJ2-7
v_gene: TRBV7-9
abundance: .
d_gene: .

CDR3aa: CASRSTGSNYGYTF
CDR3nt: TGTGCCAGCAGGTCGACAGGCTCTAACTATGGCTACACCTTC
j_gene: TRBJ1-2
v_gene: TRBV28
abundance: .
d_gene: .

CDR3aa: CASSLDGTEYYEQYF
CDR3nt: TGTGCCAGCAGCTTGGATGGGACAGAGTACTACGAGCAGTACTTC
j_gene: TRBJ2-7
v_gene: TRBV5-5
abundance: .
d_gene: TRBD1

CDR3aa: CAISVEADNTEAFF
CDR3nt: TGTGCCATCAGTGTAGAGGCCGATAACACTGAAGCTTTCTTT
j_gene: TRBJ1-1
v_gene: TRBV10-3
abundance: .
d_gene: .

CDR3aa: CASSWGLRNTEAFF
CDR3nt: TGTGCCAGCAGCTGGGGGTTACGGAACACTGAAGCTTTCTTT
j_gene: TRBJ1-1
v_gene: TRBV5-4
abundance: .
d_gene: .

CDR3aa: CASSHPRTGEAFF
CDR3nt: TGTGCCAGCAGCCACCCACGAACAGGAGAAGCTTTCTTT
j_gene: TRBJ1-1
v_gene: TRBV3-1/TRBV3-2
abundance: .
d_gene: .

CDR3aa: CASSLTEATDTQYF
CDR3nt: TGTGCCAGCAGTTTGACGGAGGCGACAGATACGCAGTATTTT
j_gene: TRBJ2-3
v_gene: TRBV27
abundance: .
d_gene: .

CDR3aa: CASSERLAETQYF
CDR3nt: TGTGCCAGCAGTGAGAGGCTAGCGGAGACCCAGTACTTC
j_gene: TRBJ2-5
v_gene: TRBV25-1
abundance: .
d_gene: .

CDR3aa: CASSPGTGVTEAFF
CDR3nt: TGTGCCAGCAGCCCCGGGACAGGGGTCACTGAAGCTTTCTTT
j_gene: TRBJ1-1
v_gene: TRBV3-1/TRBV3-2
abundance: few
d_gene: TRBD1

CDR3aa: CASSQGRTSIYEQYF
CDR3nt: TGTGCCAGCAGCCAAGGCCGGACTAGCATCTACGAGCAGTACTTC
j_gene: TRBJ2-7
v_gene: TRBV3-1/TRBV3-2
abundance: .
d_gene: TRBD2